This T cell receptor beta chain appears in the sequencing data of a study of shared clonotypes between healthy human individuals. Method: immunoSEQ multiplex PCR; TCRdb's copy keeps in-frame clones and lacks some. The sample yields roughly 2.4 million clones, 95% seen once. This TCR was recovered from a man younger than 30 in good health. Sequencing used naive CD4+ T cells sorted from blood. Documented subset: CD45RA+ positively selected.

CDR3 sequence: CASKQINSPLHF. CDR3 sequence (DNA): TGTGCCAGCAAGCAGATTAATTCACCCCTCCACTTT. This chain links TRBV2 with TRBJ1-6; D is unclear. The CDR3 runs to 12 residues. Between the trimmed V and J ends, which lost 7 bases and 6 bases, there was a span of 7 bases. CDR1 and CDR2 from the germline V gene are SNHLY and FYNNEI.